Below, 30 T cell receptor beta chains from the same sample are listed, as sequenced in a study of spatial heterogeneity in lung cancer. TCRdb reprocessed the 5' RACE reads with MiXCR, giving one entry per CDR3 protein. This table holds 40,000 to 45,000 distinct CDR3 sequences, 20% to 25% found once. As for time point: blood at routine non-recurrence follow-up after resection. The source material was PBMCs, sampled at follow-up. The source is a female donor with early-stage non-small cell lung cancer.

This clonotype has more than one count but fewer than ten. This sequence joins TRBV29-1 and TRBJ2-1; TRBD2 matches 10 bases. The CDR3 sequence is 14 residues long. Germline CDR1 is SQVTM and CDR2 is ANQGSEA. The junction had 2 bases not matched to a gene; V was cut back by 6 bases and J by 0 bases. The CDR3: CSVAGGSSYNEQFF. In DNA form, the CDR3 reads TGCAGCGTAGCGGGAGGGAGCTCCTACAATGAGCAGTTCTTC.

V gene TRBV20-1 combines with J gene TRBJ2-3, with no clear D. Per the germline V gene, CDR1 is DFQATT and CDR2 is SNEGSKA (reference sequence). The CDR3 is made up of 13 amino acids. V was trimmed by 3 bases and J by 5 bases, leaving 12 bases between them. DNA of the CDR3: TGCAGTGCTAGGGACGGGCGATTAGATACGCAGTATTTT. It yields the protein CSARDGRLDTQYF.

The table lists this clonotype with a few counts. The rearrangement joins TRBV7-2 to TRBJ1-4; 7 positions match TRBD1. The CDR3 consists of 16 residues. V lost 4 bases, J lost 4 bases, and 9 bases stayed unmatched. In germline, CDR1 is SGHTA, CDR2 FQGNSA. The CDR3 region has the DNA TGTGCCAGCAGCTCCGGTCCCAGGGGGAGTAATGAAAAACTGTTTTTT. Encoded protein: CASSSGPRGSNEKLFF.

This clonotype was seen many times. This chain links TRBV7-3 with TRBJ1-1; possible D gene TRBD1, 5 bases. The germline V gene encodes CDR1 SGHTA and CDR2 FQGTGA. Deletions cut 3 bases from V and 7 bases from J, with 9 bases between. The CDR3 runs to 12 residues. CDR3 sequence reads: CASSFNGGEAFF. The CDR3 DNA sequence: TGTGCCAGCAGCTTTAACGGGGGTGAAGCTTTCTTT. Complete variable domain (other parts from reference TRBV7-3 and TRBJ1-1): GAGVSQTPSNKVTEKGKYVELRCDPISGHTALYWYRQSLGQGPEFLIYFQGTGAADDSGLPNDRFFAVRPEGSVSTLKIQRTERGDSAVYLCASSFNGGEAFFGQGTRLTVV.

The chain has TRBV27 and TRBJ2-5; 9 bases match TRBD2. CDR1 and CDR2 from the germline V gene are MNHEY and SMNVEV (reference sequence). The length of the CDR3 is 16 residues. J was trimmed by 0 bases and V by 2 bases; bases with no gene match: 4. The CDR3 DNA follows: TGTGCCAGCAGTTTAAGCCTAGCGGGACACCAAGAGACCCAGTACTTC. Translating it yields CASSLSLAGHQETQYF.

Ten or more counts support this clonotype. This rearrangement joins TRBV19 to TRBJ1-5, with TRBD1 as a possible D gene (6 bases). V lost 4 bases, J lost 2 bases, and 9 bases lay in between. Germline-derived CDR1 and CDR2 are LNHDA and SQIVND (reference sequence). This CDR3 contains 14 residues. The DNA of the CDR3 is TGTGCCAGTAGTACCTCAGGGGGCAATCAGCCCCAGCATTTT. Translation: CASSTSGGNQPQHF. Using reference TRBV19 and TRBJ1-5 for the parts outside the CDR3, the full variable domain is DGGITQSPKYLFRKEGQNVTLSCEQNLNHDAMYWYRQDPGQGLRLIYYSQIVNDFQKGDIAEGYSVSREKKESFPLTVTSAQKNPTAFYLCASSTSGGNQPQHFGDGTRLSIL.

This chain connects TRBV7-2 to TRBJ1-2; TRBD1 is a possible D gene (6 bases). This CDR3 is 15 amino acids long. Germline CDR1 and CDR2: SGHTA and FQGNSA. V shed 2 bases and J shed 5 bases, with 15 bases lying between them. The CDR3 DNA sequence: TGTGCCAGCAGCTTATCAGGGGCCCGGGGGTATGGCTACACCTTC. It specifies CASSLSGARGYGYTF.

This clonotype has only a few counts. The rearrangement joins TRBV19 to TRBJ1-1; D possibly corresponds to TRBD1 (6 bases). Trimming removed 4 bases from V and 0 bases from J, with 15 bases in between. From germline, CDR1 is LNHDA and CDR2 SQIVND (reference sequence). This CDR3 contains 16 residues. The CDR3 region is CASSKSGGRLNTEAFF. CDR3 DNA: TGTGCCAGTAGTAAGTCGGGGGGGCGGTTGAACACTGAAGCTTTCTTT.

J is TRBJ1-2 and V is TRBV5-1; D is uncertain. Germline CDR1 and CDR2: SGHRS and YFSETQ. V lost 4 bases, J lost 11 bases, and 24 bases lay in between. This CDR3 has 15 residues. CDR3 coding DNA: TGCGCCAGCAGCCCTTCAATACTCGACAATAGCGGTTACACCTTC. This codes for CASSPSILDNSGYTF. Using reference TRBV5-1 and TRBJ1-2 for the parts outside the CDR3, the full variable domain is KAGVTQTPRYLIKTRGQQVTLSCSPISGHRSVSWYQQTPGQGLQFLFEYFSETQRNKGNFPGRFSGRQFSNSRSEMNVSTLELGDSALYLCASSPSILDNSGYTFGSGTRLTVV.

This clonotype was counted ten times or more. The chain recombines TRBV29-1 with TRBJ2-3; D possibly corresponds to TRBD1 (6 bases). With 6 bases removed from V and 1 base from J, the gap between germline ends came to 20 bases. The CDR3 consists of 16 residues. Germline V CDR1 and CDR2: SQVTM, ANQGSEA. CDR3 amino acids: CSVLPLGGSGTDTQYF. CDR3 sequence (DNA): TGCAGCGTCCTCCCGTTAGGGGGATCGGGCACAGATACGCAGTATTTT.

The rearrangement uses TRBV29-1 and TRBJ1-2; no firm D call. V dropped 7 bases and J dropped 8 bases, with 11 bases sitting between them. The CDR3 loop spans 10 amino acids. CDR1 and CDR2 (germline): SQVTM, ANQGSEA. The CDR3 sequence is CSATEGGYTF. The CDR3 DNA reads TGCAGCGCAACAGAAGGAGGCTACACCTTC. Combining the CDR3 with reference TRBV29-1 and TRBJ1-2 gives the whole variable domain SAVISQKPSRDICQRGTSLTIQCQVDSQVTMMFWYRQQPGQSLTLIATANQGSEATYESGFVIDKFPISRPNLTFSTLTVSNMSPEDSSIYLCSATEGGYTFGSGTRLTVV.

This sequence joins TRBV7-8 and TRBJ2-1; 8 bases agree with TRBD2. With V trimmed by 2 bases and J by 9 bases, 12 bases remained unmatched. Germline CDR1 is SGHVS and CDR2 is FQNEAQ. This CDR3 has 16 amino acids. CDR3 amino acids: CASSLLAAGESGEQFF. In DNA, the CDR3 is TGTGCCAGCAGCTTACTTGCAGCGGGGGAGTCTGGTGAGCAGTTCTTC.

This clonotype has at least ten counts. This sequence joins TRBV4-1 and TRBJ1-6; unclear D gene. V lost 0 bases to trimming and J lost 9 bases, with 15 bases between them. The CDR3 extends over 16 amino acids. Germline lookup yields CDR1 MGHRA and CDR2 YSYEKL. CDR3 DNA sequence: TGCGCCAGCAGCCAAGATAGTGGCCCCACGGGTTCACCCCTCCACTTT. This translates into CASSQDSGPTGSPLHF.

In nucleotides, the CDR3 is TGTGCCAGCAGGGTGAAGTGGGATCATGAGCAGTTCTTC. It encodes CASRVKWDHEQFF. The genes are TRBV6-2 or TRBV6-3 and TRBJ2-1, with unresolved D. CDR1 and CDR2 (germline): MNHEY, SVGEGT. V lost 6 bases and J 8 bases, leaving 14 bases between the germline ends. The CDR3 runs to 13 residues.

This clonotype appeared a few times. V is TRBV12-3 or TRBV12-4 and J is TRBJ1-5; D is possibly TRBD1 (6 bases). CDR3 length equals 15 residues. Between the trimmed V and J ends, which lost 9 bases and 4 bases, there was a span of 19 bases. The CDR3 nucleotides are TGTGCCAGTAGATCGACGGGGGGCGAGAATCAGCCCCAGCATTTT. Translating gives CASRSTGGENQPQHF.

The chain joins TRBV10-3 to TRBJ1-2, with D possibly matching TRBD1 (6 bases). This CDR3 is 13 amino acids long. Trimming took 2 bases from V and 7 from J, leaving 11 bases between them. The germline V gene encodes CDR1 ENHRY and CDR2 SYGVKD. CDR3 bases: TGTGCCATCAGTGAGGGACAGAAAACTGGCTACACCTTC. Protein product: CAISEGQKTGYTF.

The genes are TRBV19 and TRBJ1-6; D is undetermined. This CDR3 contains 14 residues. Germline V gene data show CDR1 as LNHDA and CDR2 as SQIVND (reference sequence). Trimming took 3 bases from V and 8 from J, leaving 11 bases between them. In nucleotides, the CDR3 is TGTGCCAGTAGTATCAACGAGAAGGATTCACCCCTCCACTTT. It yields the protein CASSINEKDSPLHF.

The chain links TRBV7-8 to TRBJ2-7; TRBD2 matches at 12 bases. Unmatched junction bases numbered 1, after V lost 1 base and J lost 3 bases. This CDR3 has 15 residues. The germline gives CDR1 SGHVS, CDR2 FQNEAQ. CDR3 sequence reads: CASSLGTSGVYEQYF. The CDR3 region has the DNA TGTGCCAGCAGCTTAGGGACTAGCGGGGTCTACGAGCAGTACTTC.

This clonotype was counted at least ten times. The chain recombines TRBV4-1 with TRBJ1-1; D remains ambiguous. Germline values: CDR1 MGHRA, CDR2 YSYEKL. This CDR3 has 13 residues. The V end lost 2 bases, the J end lost 0 bases, and 4 bases lay between the germline ends. The chain's CDR3 is CASSQNMNTEAFF. The CDR3 region has the DNA TGCGCCAGCAGCCAAAACATGAACACTGAAGCTTTCTTT.

This clonotype was recorded many times. The chain is built from TRBV5-1 and TRBJ2-2; no definite D call. The CDR3 length is 15 residues. V was cut by 1 base and J by 0 bases, with 7 bases left in between. CDR1 and CDR2 from the germline V gene are SGHRS and YFSETQ. Here the CDR3 reads CASSLLRTNTGELFF. In DNA form, the CDR3 reads TGCGCCAGCAGCTTGCTACGCACGAACACCGGGGAGCTGTTTTTT.

This clonotype was seen only a few times. This rearrangement joins TRBV5-1 to TRBJ2-3; 8 bases align to TRBD1. CDR3 length equals 14 residues. Germline values: CDR1 SGHRS, CDR2 YFSETQ. J gave up 6 bases and V 0 bases, and 3 bases lay outside the gene matches. This CDR3 reads CASSLGTGSDTQYF. CDR3 nucleotide sequence: TGCGCCAGCAGCTTGGGGACAGGGAGCGATACGCAGTATTTT.

This clonotype was found a few times. The rearrangement links TRBV10-1 to TRBJ2-5; TRBD2 agrees at 8 bases. There are 17 residues in the CDR3. Germline lookup yields CDR1 WNHNN and CDR2 SYGVQD (reference sequence). V lost 6 bases and J lost 2; bases outside the gene matches: 14. CDR3 DNA: TGCGCCAGCAGAGCCGGGACTAGAGTTAGTAGGCAAGAGACCCAGTACTTC. Translating it yields CASRAGTRVSRQETQYF.

V usage is TRBV3-1 and J usage is TRBJ2-7, with TRBD1 matching 7 bases. The CDR3 has 15 amino acids. The V gene end was trimmed by 4 bases and the J gene end by 7 bases; junction bases not matched to a gene: 13. CDR1 is LGHDT and CDR2 is YNNKEL in the germline V gene (reference sequence). The CDR3 sequence is CASSPWEQGTEEQYF. CDR3 DNA sequence: TGTGCCAGCAGCCCTTGGGAACAGGGGACGGAAGAGCAGTACTTC.

As for this clonotype: This clone may be a read error of a much larger clone one base away. The V gene is TRBV24-1, the J gene TRBJ2-1; the match to TRBD2 covers 10 bases. Germline CDR1 is KGHDR and CDR2 is SFDVKD. The CDR3 totals 15 residues. With V trimmed by 2 bases and J by 9 bases, 6 bases remained unmatched. CDR3 in amino acids: CATSDYRTSGREQFF. The CDR3 bases are TGTGCCACCAGTGATTACCGGACTAGCGGCCGTGAGCAGTTCTTC.

V is TRBV7-3 and J is TRBJ2-2, with 8 bases fitting TRBD1. Germline-derived CDR1 and CDR2 are SGHTA and FQGTGA. Trimming took 5 bases from V and 7 from J; bases not matched to a gene: 12. The CDR3 covers 16 residues. The CDR3 spells CASSPDDRGPYGELFF. The CDR3 nucleotides are TGTGCCAGCAGCCCTGACGACAGGGGTCCATACGGGGAGCTGTTTTTT.

This clonotype has more than one count but fewer than ten. Mismatch with germline at one junction end may stem from a read error. This chain joins TRBV25-1 and TRBJ2-1; 8 bases map to TRBD1. Per germline, CDR1 MGHDK and CDR2 SYGVNS. The CDR3 runs to 15 residues. The CDR3 loop reads CASTEQGQVVNEQFF. Written as DNA, the CDR3 is TGTGCCAGCACTGAACAGGGACAGGTTGTAAATGAGCAGTTCTTC.

There are many counts of this clonotype. V gene TRBV13 combines with J gene TRBJ2-7; 7 positions match TRBD1. CDR1 and CDR2 (germline): PRHDT, FYEKMQ (reference sequence). The CDR3 is 14 residues long. J was trimmed by 6 bases and V by 5 bases; bases with no gene match: 10. The DNA for the CDR3 is TGTGCCAGCAGCCAACGGACAGGACTCTCCGAGCAGTACTTC. This codes for CASSQRTGLSEQYF.

This clonotype occurred a few times. The chain combines TRBV9 with TRBJ2-2; no clear D. V gave up 1 base and J gave up 0 bases, with 7 bases separating them. Germline V gene data show CDR1 as SGDLS and CDR2 as YYNGEE. CDR3 length: 15 amino acids. CDR3 residues: CASSVTATNTGELFF. CDR3 coding DNA: TGTGCCAGCAGCGTAACTGCCACGAACACCGGGGAGCTGTTTTTT.

This rearrangement joins TRBV12-5 to TRBJ2-1, with 7 positions matching TRBD1. V lost 6 bases and J lost 0; bases outside the gene matches: 5. The length of the CDR3 is 15 residues. CDR1 and CDR2 (germline): LGHNT, FRNRAP. This CDR3 is CASGRTGSSYNEQFF. CDR3 coding DNA: TGTGCTAGTGGCCGGACAGGAAGCTCCTACAATGAGCAGTTCTTC.

The chain couples TRBV20-1 to TRBJ1-1, with 7 nucleotides matching TRBD1. There are 13 residues in the CDR3. J gave up 2 bases and V 5 bases, and 5 bases lay outside the gene matches. CDR1 DFQATT and CDR2 SNEGSKA come from the germline V gene (reference sequence). The CDR3 nucleotides are TGCAGTGCTTTAGGGACAGAAAACACTGAAGCTTTCTTT. Its protein is CSALGTENTEAFF.